These 12 T cell receptor beta chains were all obtained from the same sample, sequenced in a study of shared clonotypes between healthy human individuals. Sequencing was performed with immunoSEQ multiplex PCR; in TCRdb, only in-frame clones are kept and a portion is missing. This sample has about 770,000 clones, with over 55% found just once. The sequencing sample was made of memory CD4+ T cells sorted from blood. Subset denoted: CD45RA-negative fraction. Receptor source: a woman in her twenties or thirties in good health.

V gene TRBV18 combines with J gene TRBJ2-2; D is ambiguous. The CDR3 has 13 residues. V was cut by 1 base and J by 4 bases, with 4 bases left in between. Per the germline V gene, CDR1 is KGHSH and CDR2 is LQKENI. The CDR3 protein is CASSPHPTGELFF. The DNA of the CDR3 is TGTGCCAGCTCACCACACCCCACCGGGGAGCTGTTTTTT.

The V gene is TRBV5-1, the J gene TRBJ2-3; 14 nucleotides align to TRBD2. This CDR3 has 15 amino acids. J gave up 2 bases and V 9 bases, and 5 bases lay outside the gene matches. CDR1 SGHRS and CDR2 YFSETQ come from the germline V gene. The CDR3 sequence: CATQTSGRDTDTQYF. Here the CDR3 DNA reads TGCGCCACCCAGACTAGCGGGAGGGACACAGATACGCAGTATTTT.

The chain couples TRBV12-2 to TRBJ2-7; the D call of TRBD2 is as the table states it, not checked on the DNA. TRBV12-2 is tagged as a pseudogene. The CDR3 runs 16 residues. Here the CDR3 reads CASRLEVPGVTYEQYF. CDR3 coding DNA: TGTGCAAGTCGCTTAGAAGTCCCGGGTGTAACCTACGAGCAGTACTTC.

The chain employs TRBV18 and TRBJ1-2; D gene unclear. Trimming pared 2 bases from V and 8 bases from J, leaving 12 bases between. The CDR3 is made up of 13 amino acids. Germline V gene lookup returns CDR1 KGHSH and CDR2 LQKENI. The CDR3 coding sequence is TGTGCCAGCTCACCATTGCGGTCGGACGGCTACACCTTC. Protein product: CASSPLRSDGYTF.

V gene TRBV10-1 combines with J gene TRBJ2-7; D perhaps matches TRBD2 (5 bases). This CDR3 has 12 residues. The V and J ends lost 5 bases and 7 bases respectively, with 12 bases between them. Per germline, CDR1 WNHNN and CDR2 SYGVQD (reference sequence). DNA of the CDR3: TGCGCCAGCAGTCCCTTCCCGGGGGAGCAGTACTTC. Encoded protein: CASSPFPGEQYF.

This clone occurred many times. CDR3: CAWSRNQGEKLFF. The CDR3 coding sequence is TGTGCCTGGAGTCGAAACCAGGGGGAAAAACTGTTTTTT. The chain is built from TRBV30 and TRBJ1-4, with a weak D call TRBD1 (6 bases). This CDR3 region has 13 residues. Trimming left V 2 bases short and J 8 bases short, with 12 bases between. Germline CDR1 reads GTSNPN; CDR2 reads SVGIG (reference sequence).

The gene calls are TRBV28 and TRBJ2-7; 14 bases are shared with TRBD2. CDR3 size: 16 residues. Per the germline V gene, CDR1 is MDHEN and CDR2 is SYDVKM. Germline trimming cut 10 bases from V and 2 bases from J; bases unmatched to any gene: 10. This CDR3 is CAIQRGLAGDPYEQYF. DNA for the CDR3: TGTGCCATCCAGCGGGGACTAGCGGGAGATCCCTACGAGCAGTACTTC.

This clone was observed a few times. This sequence joins TRBV2 and TRBJ1-4; D remains unclear. This CDR3 spans 14 amino acids. V gave up 4 bases and J gave up 4 bases, with 10 bases separating them. CDR1 and CDR2 from the germline V gene are SNHLY and FYNNEI. The CDR3 DNA follows: TGTGCCAGCAGTGGGGCGAGTTTTAATGAAAAACTGTTTTTT. This codes for CASSGASFNEKLFF.

The gene calls are TRBV5-4 and TRBJ1-1; 7 nucleotides match TRBD1. This CDR3 has 14 residues. Germline V gives CDR1 SGHNT, CDR2 YYREEE (reference sequence). Germline trimming cut 3 bases from V and 8 bases from J; bases unmatched to any gene: 10. CDR3 region: CASSSPGTEIEAFF. The CDR3 nucleotides read TGTGCCAGCAGCTCACCAGGGACAGAAATCGAAGCTTTCTTT.

The genes are TRBV27 and TRBJ1-5; tentative D call: TRBD1 (5 bases). This CDR3 is 13 amino acids long. The V gene lost 2 bases and the J gene lost 6 bases, with 8 bases spanning the gap. Germline CDR1 MNHEY, CDR2 SMNVEV (reference sequence). The CDR3 DNA reads TGTGCCAGCAGTTTAGGGGCGGGTCAGCCCCAGCATTTT. Encoded protein: CASSLGAGQPQHF.

Comment on this clone: The germline gene is not matched at one end of the junction; a read error may be the cause. The genes are TRBV28 and TRBJ2-5; D may be TRBD2 (6 bases). CDR3 length: 14 residues. Germline V lookup: CDR1 MDHEN, CDR2 SYDVKM. The CDR3 here is CATSLASVKETQYF. The CDR3 DNA sequence: TGTGCCACCAGTTTAGCTAGCGTGAAAGAGACCCAGTACTTC.

This clone came up a few times. J is TRBJ2-1 and V is TRBV18; TRBD2 agrees at 12 bases. Germline V gene data show CDR1 as KGHSH and CDR2 as LQKENI. The CDR3 extends over 16 amino acids. The V gene end was trimmed by 4 bases and the J gene end by 9 bases; junction bases not matched to a gene: 10. The chain's CDR3 is CASSLVLAGGLVEQFF. The CDR3 bases are TGTGCCAGCTCACTTGTACTAGCGGGAGGTTTAGTTGAGCAGTTCTTC.